This TCR beta chain derives from a study of human T cells and chemical hapten exposure. Study-wide points: Compared to controls, expanded TCRs made significantly more large clusters of similar CDR3s. Counts of expanded TCRs at PT1 were positively correlated with patch test score.

Time point indicated: pre-sensitization, week 0. Treatment described: therapeutic diphenylcyclopropenone sensitization with weekly scalp DPC. In regard to this clonotype: What it binds is not known.

Unique molecular identifiers were linked by the library to individual cDNA molecules. MiXCR, applied by TCRdb to the RACE reads, yields one record per CDR3 protein. The repertoire consists of approximately 60,000 distinct CDR3 sequences, with more than 9% occurring once and the leading ten covering around 9.5%. Trimming took off 2 bases at V and 3 bases at J, with 5 bases between the two ends. The germline gives CDR1 MNHEY, CDR2 SVGEGT. This CDR3 region has 13 residues. This chain links TRBV6-2 or TRBV6-3 with TRBJ2-1; weak D call: TRBD2 (5 bases). The source was whole blood, collected in connection with sensitization to the hapten diphenylcyclopropenone (DPC). The sequence was collected from a man aged 40-55 years with alopecia areata. Some clones in this sample may be carry-over from other donors' samples. CDR3 sequence reads: CASSYRGYNEQFF. DNA for the CDR3: TGTGCCAGCAGTTACCGGGGCTACAATGAGCAGTTCTTC.